This T cell receptor beta chain was identified during a study of T cells in localized non-small cell lung cancer. With 4 bases removed from V and 4 bases from J, the gap between germline ends came to 14 bases. The CDR3 totals 14 residues. Germline V gene sequence: CDR1 LNHDA, CDR2 SQIVND (reference sequence). Profiled with immunoSEQ multiplex PCR; TCRdb holds only in-frame clones, not every one. The sample consists of 30,000 to 35,000 clones, around 93% of them appearing once. The input for sequencing was peripheral blood, taken before any cancer treatment. This rearrangement joins TRBV19 to TRBJ2-7; no clear D. The clonotype was recovered from a female donor older than 55 with stage I lung adenocarcinoma. This CDR3 reads CASSRSGPGYEQYF. The CDR3 DNA follows: TGTGCCAGTAGTAGGTCGGGCCCTGGGTACGAGCAGTACTTC.